Detailed here is one T cell receptor (beta chain). The antigen it recognizes is unknown. No much larger clonotype is one base removed from it; base qualities were not supplied. These data originate in a study of graft-versus-host responses after intestinal transplantation (dated by TCRdb to 2020 to 2022). Background on the whole study: The transplants that recipients received were multivisceral, liver-intestinal, or isolated intestinal. Anti-thymocyte globulin induction was given to all recipients, followed by maintenance tacrolimus and steroids for about 3 years. After intestinal transplantation, graft-versus-host and host-versus-graft alloreactive T cell clones were followed in the graft, circulation and bone marrow using bulk TCR-beta CDR3 sequencing. Alloreactive clones were identified by sequencing pre-transplant mixed lymphocyte reaction products and comparing these products with unstimulated pre-transplant donor and recipient T cells. The cohort enrolled around 23 intestinal transplant recipients including one retransplant, and a few patients lacking pretransplant specimens were excluded. A peak of at least 4% donor T cells among recipient peripheral blood mononuclear cells was the definition used for donor T cell macrochimerism. Samples from a few later patients were sequenced in-house on an Illumina MiSeq with MiXCR processing rather than by the commercial service.

Reading the label with the study, this specimen's time point is: cells obtained before transplantation from donor or recipient. CD3+CD4+ and CD3+CD8+ populations were FACS-sorted from unstimulated pre-transplant donor and recipient cells taken from spleen or lymph nodes. From the cysteine up to the phenylalanine, the CDR3 has a length of 13 residues. Of all the DNA, just the CDR3 is kept, 39 bases in frame from base 1. V gives up 5 bases and J gives up 6 bases, and the segment between their germline ends measures 11 bases. From a lookup of the germline V gene (reference sequence), CDR1 and CDR2 are LNHDA and SQIVND. Results and caveats for the whole study, not just this receptor: GvH clones were detected in recipient bone marrow, and some of these GvH clones were observed earlier in ileal mucosa or blood, consistent with an intestinal mucosal origin. Peak levels of circulating GvH clones were associated with declines in HvG clones early after transplant. Conclusions were limited by the relatively low number and heterogeneity of intestinal transplant patients. In patients with donor T cell macrochimerism, the allografts had high GvH to HvG T cell clonal ratios.

Library preparation employed the immunoSEQ multiplex PCR assay. For most patients, genomic DNA was isolated using the Qiagen DNeasy Blood and Tissue Kit and was shipped frozen to Adaptive Biotechnologies for TCR sequencing. For most patients, high-throughput TCR-beta CDR3 sequencing of genomic DNA was performed by Adaptive Biotechnologies. In the original analysis: Adaptive's ImmunoSEQ software supplied the TCR sequencing data for under 20 patients, while MiXCR and VDJtools were used to process a few other patients. To correct CD4 versus CD8 sorting errors, sequences present in both subsets at a frequency ratio below 5:1 were removed. CDR3 nucleotide sequences shared between donor and recipient were removed because the origin of such sequences could not be assigned. To count as alloreactive, a clone needed at least 2-fold expansion over unstimulated cells and a minimum CFSE-low frequency of 0.002% (template counts) or 0.001% (read counts). Mappable clones were those detected in sequenced pre-transplant spleen, lymph node, or MLR CFSE-low populations of the donor or recipient. The cumulative frequency of alloreactive clones was calculated as a percentage of all sequences, weighted by copy number. TCRdb retrieved this table from immuneACCESS and kept in-frame rearrangements only. Not all clones are present; in checked studies, unresolved V genes account for under half, and no reason is known for the remainder. V, J and clone size were drawn from that table, and D and trimming were deduced from the DNA. The sample table holds more than 65,000 clones, of which about nine tenths were seen once. Of the sample, roughly 0.4% is held by the ten largest clones.

The sequence is built from TRBV19 and TRBJ1-5; D gene: possibly TRBD1, on 5 matching bases. The sequence was collected from a human donor who was the organ donor for an intestinal transplant. Here the sequenced sample was unstimulated CD8+ T cells sorted from spleen or lymph node cells, taken before transplant. CDR3 reads: CASSDSGGQPQHF. The DNA reads TGTGCCAGTAGTGACAGCGGGGGTCAGCCCCAGCATTTT.